Described below is a single T cell receptor beta chain sequence and its context. The PCR was carried out with 60 Vbeta primers and 13 Jbeta primers. Assay used: immunoSEQ multiplex PCR; TCRdb lists only in-frame clones, some missing. The table shows 150,000 to 200,000 clones, with 75% to 80% occurring only once. The sample comes from a study of cytomegalovirus exposure and HLA in healthy donors. This CDR3 contains 16 residues. V lost 0 bases and J lost 3, with 9 bases in between. The V gene's germline CDR1 is LGHNT and CDR2 FRNRAP. The sample comprised PBMCs. The rearrangement uses TRBV12-5 and TRBJ2-6, with a tentative D call TRBD2 (5 bases). The receptor was derived from a woman between 45 and 65 years old in good health and CMV-seropositive. This CDR3 is CASGLVGGLGANVLTF. DNA of the CDR3: TGTGCTAGTGGTTTGGTTGGCGGACTTGGGGCCAACGTCCTGACTTTC.